Below, one T cell receptor beta chain is given with its context. This entry is derived from a study of blood T cell repertoires in COVID-19. About the study: Whether acute or convalescent, the COVID-19 samples came from the United States, Italy and Spain. Nucleic acid was either cDNA or gDNA, and it came from T cells, B-cell-depleted T cells, or PBMCs.

Germline V gives CDR1 SGHDT, CDR2 YYEEEE. Trimming cost V 1 base and J 8 bases, with 4 bases left between them. The CDR3 contains 11 residues. Original processing methods: Amplifying reference gene primers gave estimates of nucleated cell counts. Clones were sequenced by immunoSEQ multiplex PCR, and TCRdb holds only the in-frame ones, with some missing. V and J calls and clone size follow that table, whereas D and trimming were derived from the DNA. This sample has about 53,000 clones, with approximately 80% found just once. V and J are TRBV5-6 and TRBJ2-4, with D unclear. This sequence was found in a human donor in a cohort sampled during active COVID-19. The sequencing input was peripheral blood. In nucleotides, the CDR3 is TGTGCCAGCAGCTTGTCGGACATTCAGTACTTC. This sequence encodes CASSLSDIQYF.